The 25 T cell receptor beta chains reported below all come from one sample, sequenced in a study of cytomegalovirus exposure and HLA in healthy donors. Researchers ran the PCR with 60 Vbeta and 13 Jbeta primers. Some clones are missing from TCRdb's copy, which holds only in-frame ones; the method was immunoSEQ multiplex PCR. The sample contains around 90,000 clones, 85% of which appear only once. Sequencing used PBMCs. These TCRs come from a man aged 35-49 years in good health and CMV-seropositive.

In its sample, this clone was seen once. The chain couples TRBV30 to TRBJ1-1, with D perhaps matching TRBD1 (5 bases). The germline V and J ends were trimmed by 3 bases and 6 bases, with 20 bases remaining between them. Germline CDR1 is GTSNPN and CDR2 is SVGIG (reference sequence). This CDR3 contains 15 residues. The CDR3 is CAWSPGGGGWAEAFF. The CDR3 DNA follows: TGTGCCTGGAGCCCCGGGGGAGGAGGGTGGGCTGAAGCTTTCTTT.

This sequence joins TRBV27 and TRBJ2-1; tentative D call: TRBD2 (6 bases). V was pared by 6 bases and J by 0 bases, with 9 bases between. Germline values: CDR1 MNHEY, CDR2 SMNVEV (reference sequence). The length of the CDR3 is 14 residues. The CDR3 protein is CASRPGSSYNEQFF. The CDR3 bases are TGTGCCAGCAGGCCCGGGAGCTCCTACAATGAGCAGTTCTTC.

The chain couples TRBV6-6 to TRBJ2-7; 8 bases map to TRBD2. The germline CDR1 and CDR2 sequences are MNHNY and SVGAGI (reference sequence). The J segment lost 2 bases and the V segment lost 6 bases, leaving 9 bases of the junction unmatched. The CDR3 extends over 15 amino acids. CDR3 in amino acids: CASSFLSGKTYEQYF. The DNA for the CDR3 is TGTGCCAGCAGCTTTCTTAGCGGGAAAACCTACGAGCAGTACTTC.

This rearrangement joins TRBV6-5 to TRBJ2-7; TRBD1 matches 7 bases. From germline, CDR1 is MNHEY and CDR2 SVGAGI. Trimming at V came to 6 bases and at J to 4 bases, leaving 6 bases not matched to a gene. The CDR3 length is 13 residues. CDR3 sequence: CASSRQGSYEQYF. CDR3 sequence (DNA): TGTGCCAGCAGCAGACAGGGTTCGTACGAGCAGTACTTC.

The chain combines TRBV5-1 with TRBJ1-2; D possibly corresponds to TRBD1 (5 bases). Trimming took off 5 bases at V and 2 bases at J, with 13 bases between the two ends. This CDR3 spans 14 amino acids. Germline assignment: CDR1 SGHRS and CDR2 YFSETQ. The CDR3 reads CASREEGQNYGYTF. CDR3 bases: TGCGCCAGCAGGGAGGAGGGGCAGAACTATGGCTACACCTTC.

The J gene is TRBJ2-7, the V gene TRBV7-4; the match to TRBD2 covers 9 bases. V was pared by 2 bases and J by 2 bases, with 10 bases of the junction left unmatched. This CDR3 has 17 residues. Germline values: CDR1 SGHVT, CDR2 SQSDAQ. This CDR3 is CASSLHPLAGKPYEQYF. The CDR3 coding sequence is TGTGCCAGCAGCTTACACCCACTAGCGGGCAAACCCTACGAGCAGTACTTC.

The chain carries TRBV5-1 and TRBJ1-6, with D uncertain. This CDR3 is built from 15 residues. Germline V gene data show CDR1 as SGHRS and CDR2 as YFSETQ. With 6 bases removed from V and 10 bases from J, the gap between germline ends came to 20 bases. The CDR3 protein is CASTPAPSAESPLHF. CDR3 coding DNA: TGCGCCAGCACCCCGGCACCCTCAGCGGAATCACCCCTCCACTTT.

The sample holds one count of this clone. The V gene is TRBV5-1, the J gene TRBJ2-5; tentative D call: TRBD2 (6 bases). V dropped 4 bases and J dropped 3 bases, with 13 bases sitting between them. The germline CDR1 and CDR2 sequences are SGHRS and YFSETQ. CDR3 size: 14 residues. CDR3 protein: CASSKIADKETQYF. Written as DNA, the CDR3 is TGCGCCAGCAGCAAGATAGCGGACAAAGAGACCCAGTACTTC.

This sequence joins TRBV19 and TRBJ2-3; TRBD2 matches at 7 bases. V shed 4 bases, J shed 5 bases, and the junction held 3 bases outside the gene matches. Germline CDR1 is LNHDA and CDR2 is SQIVND (reference sequence). This CDR3 has 13 amino acids. The CDR3 is CASSRDYQDTQYF. The DNA for the CDR3 is TGTGCCAGTAGTAGGGACTACCAAGATACGCAGTATTTT.

The J gene is TRBJ2-5, the V gene TRBV6-5; 7 bases are a match to TRBD1. Trimming took 7 bases from V and 4 from J; bases not matched to a gene: 9. The CDR3 extends over 14 amino acids. CDR1 and CDR2 (germline): MNHEY, SVGAGI. In DNA form, the CDR3 reads TGTGCCAGCAACCCACAGGGGAGTAGAGAGACCCAGTACTTC. This encodes CASNPQGSRETQYF.

This clone was detected a few times. Other DNA sequences from this sample encode an identical CDR3 as well. The chain carries TRBV9 and TRBJ2-3; 10 positions agree with TRBD2. Per the germline V gene, CDR1 is SGDLS and CDR2 is YYNGEE. Germline trimming cut 4 bases from V and 0 bases from J; bases unmatched to any gene: 2. This CDR3 spans 15 amino acids. The CDR3 is CASSWTSGSTDTQYF. The CDR3 bases are TGTGCCAGCAGCTGGACTAGCGGTAGCACAGATACGCAGTATTTT.

The chain combines TRBV18 with TRBJ1-1; no clear D. Between the trimmed V and J ends, which lost 3 bases and 1 base, there was a span of 15 bases. CDR1 is KGHSH and CDR2 is LQKENI in the germline V gene. This CDR3 has 16 residues. The CDR3, as DNA: TGTGCCAGCTCACCGTTTTTATTGCGAGAGAACACTGAAGCTTTCTTT. Its translation is CASSPFLLRENTEAFF.

Only one count was recorded for this clone. The junction does not match germline at one end; this may be a read error. The rearrangement joins TRBV11-3 to TRBJ1-3; D remains unclear. The CDR3 covers 14 residues. The germline CDR1 and CDR2 sequences are SGHNT and YENEEA. As DNA, the CDR3 is TGTGCCAGCAGTTTAGGCGGGTACGCAAACACCATATATTTT. Amino acids: CASSLGGYANTIYF.

The chain combines TRBV5-1 with TRBJ1-1, with D tentatively TRBD1 (5 bases). CDR1 is SGHRS, CDR2 YFSETQ, per germline. Trimming removed 0 bases at V and 6 bases at J, with 18 bases between. This CDR3 has 16 amino acids. CDR3 sequence: CASSLAWGGSKAEAFF. The CDR3 bases are TGCGCCAGCAGCTTGGCTTGGGGGGGGTCTAAGGCTGAAGCTTTCTTT.

CDR3 nucleotide sequence: TGCGCCAGCAGCTTGGAGGGCGGGAGGGCCGATGAGCAGTTCTTC. Translated: CASSLEGGRADEQFF. The V call is TRBV5-1, the J call TRBJ2-1; 9 nucleotides line up with TRBD2. Unmatched junction bases numbered 6, after V lost 0 bases and J lost 8 bases. Germline CDR1 and CDR2: SGHRS and YFSETQ. The CDR3 has 15 amino acids.

The V gene is TRBV5-1, the J gene TRBJ2-7, with TRBD2 identical over 7 bases. CDR1 and CDR2 from the germline V gene are SGHRS and YFSETQ. The CDR3 has 16 amino acids. With V trimmed by 1 base and J by 0 bases, 7 bases remained unmatched. DNA of the CDR3: TGCGCCAGCAGCTTGTCAGTAAGCGGGGACTCCTACGAGCAGTACTTC. Residues: CASSLSVSGDSYEQYF.

The CDR3 nucleotides are TGTGCCAGCAGTGCACAGAGACAGGGGGCGCGGTATGGCTACACCTTC. Its translation is CASSAQRQGARYGYTF. This chain joins TRBV2 and TRBJ1-2, with 10 nucleotides matching TRBD1. Germline trimming cut 4 bases from V and 5 bases from J; bases unmatched to any gene: 10. Per germline, CDR1 SNHLY and CDR2 FYNNEI. CDR3 length: 16 amino acids.

This chain uses TRBV6-1 with TRBJ2-7; D may be TRBD1 (6 bases). Deletions cut 6 bases from V and 3 bases from J, with 12 bases between. Germline CDR1 reads MNHNS; CDR2 reads SASEGT. The CDR3 extends over 13 amino acids. CDR3 in amino acids: CASSNRAYYEQYF. CDR3 nucleotides: TGTGCCAGCAGCAACAGGGCCTACTACGAGCAGTACTTC.

The chain carries TRBV7-9 and TRBJ2-7; TRBD1 matches 7 bases. Trimming took 5 bases from V and 3 from J; bases not matched to a gene: 7. Germline lookup yields CDR1 SEHNR and CDR2 FQNEAQ (reference sequence). This CDR3 has 14 residues. CDR3 amino acids: CASSPETGRYEQYF. CDR3 sequence (DNA): TGTGCCAGCAGCCCCGAGACAGGGCGCTACGAGCAGTACTTC.

The chain joins TRBV4-1 to TRBJ2-4; weak D call: TRBD2 (5 bases). V shed 7 bases and J shed 3 bases, with 19 bases lying between them. Germline V CDR1 and CDR2: MGHRA, YSYEKL. This CDR3 has 16 amino acids. The CDR3 region has the DNA TGCGCCAGCACCCATGGGCTAGCCCAGAGCAAAAACATTCAGTACTTC. Its translation: CASTHGLAQSKNIQYF.

This rearrangement joins TRBV7-9 to TRBJ2-1; a weak D match, TRBD1 (6 bases). This CDR3 comprises 14 residues. The germline V gene encodes CDR1 SEHNR and CDR2 FQNEAQ (reference sequence). The V gene lost 8 bases and the J gene lost 6 bases, with 17 bases spanning the gap. The CDR3 region has the DNA TGTGCCAGCCGCCCAGGGGCGTTTCTCAATGAGCAGTTCTTC. Translating gives CASRPGAFLNEQFF.

This clone was seen a single time. The junction does not match germline at one end; this may be a read error. The chain is built from TRBV5-1 and TRBJ2-7; D possibly corresponds to TRBD2 (5 bases). This CDR3 contains 14 residues. Germline loops: CDR1 SGHRS, CDR2 YFSETQ. Here the CDR3 reads CASSPGLATYERYF. As DNA, the CDR3 is TGCGCCAGCAGCCCAGGACTTGCCACCTACGAGCGGTACTTC.

The chain recombines TRBV6-1 with TRBJ1-2; 7 positions agree with TRBD1. V gave up 6 bases and J gave up 5 bases; unmatched junction bases: 6. The germline V gene encodes CDR1 MNHNS and CDR2 SASEGT. The CDR3 has 13 residues. CDR3 loop: CASSPNRGYGYTF. CDR3 DNA: TGTGCCAGCAGCCCAAACAGGGGTTATGGCTACACCTTC.

This sequence joins TRBV4-1 and TRBJ1-6, with 10 bases matching TRBD1. The ends lost 0 bases at V and 6 bases at J; junction bases unmatched: 5. This CDR3 spans 17 amino acids. Germline lookup yields CDR1 MGHRA and CDR2 YSYEKL. CDR3 sequence reads: CASSQEGRDRGNSPLHF. The DNA for the CDR3 is TGCGCCAGCAGCCAAGAAGGGCGGGACAGGGGTAATTCACCCCTCCACTTT.

The gene calls are TRBV6-1 and TRBJ1-4; 7 bases fit TRBD1. This CDR3 is built from 15 residues. CDR1 is MNHNS and CDR2 is SASEGT in the germline V gene. Trimming removed 10 bases from V and 0 bases from J; junction bases left unmatched: 8. CDR3 coding DNA: TGTGCCACGGGACAGACGTTGTCAACTAATGAAAAACTGTTTTTT. Protein: CATGQTLSTNEKLFF.